A selection of T cell receptor beta chains follows, all from one sample in a study of blood T cell repertoires in COVID-19. Data came from immunoSEQ multiplex PCR; TCRdb stores just in-frame clones and leaves some out. This sample carries over 250,000 clones, roughly 89% of them seen once, and the ten largest clones take 1.9%. Source material: PBMCs or T cells enriched from blood (not recorded which). The receptors derive from a woman in her sixties who had recovered from COVID-19. The CDR3 runs from the conserved cysteine through the conserved F or W. Fields, in order: clone size, V gene, CDR3 protein. Expanded clones are given a class, and other clones once, few, many or no size at all.

>.|TRBV3-1/TRBV3-2
CASSQDQTGLAVRYEQYF
>.|TRBV30
CAWSPLHRARRETQYF
>.|TRBV6-4
CASSLEWRGNNEQFF
>.|TRBV5-1
CASSLGGTYGYTF
>once|TRBV2
CASRVTGPSSGNTIYF
>.|TRBV19
CASSMGLTSATNEKLFF
>.|TRBV28
CASSSPGQRGDNEQFF
>.|TRBV19
CASSIRTGVADTQYF
>.|TRBV7-9
CASSLQGFQETQYF
>.|TRBV12-3/TRBV12-4
CASSRTEDSEFF
>once|TRBV5-1
CASSLESTYEQYF
>.|TRBV3-1/TRBV3-2
CASSQEAGPGSGYTF
>.|TRBV13
CASSLGLGGNEKLFF
>.|TRBV28
CASSTSGETQYF
>.|TRBV5-4
CASSPMGGGGNSGANVLTF
>.|TRBV6-5
CASSPSPGPSYEQYF
>few|TRBV5-6
CASSFQGGAGSGYTF
>.|TRBV21-1
CASNPDRCHNQPQHF
>.|TRBV28
CASSLFRGYQTQYF
>once|TRBV28
CASGQAHQPQHF
>.|TRBV28
CASRADSPLHF
>.|TRBV29-1
CSVETLAVDNEQFF
>.|TRBV28
CASVTAGAYNEQFF
>.|TRBV6-1
CASSEAGDRGYGYTF
>.|TRBV28
CASSSLNNEQFF
>once|TRBV5-1
CASSRGQVVRVTDTQYF
>.|TRBV27
CASSVSGASSYEQYF